This T cell receptor (beta chain) was profiled in a study of identical twins. A template switching step contributed a universal primer site, while unique molecular identifiers were present in the cDNA. Using its own MiXCR run on the 5' RACE reads, TCRdb lists one record per CDR3 protein. The sample comprises roughly 690,000 distinct CDR3 sequences, 5.5% to 7.5% of which are singletons, and roughly 1.6% rests with the top ten. Ten or more counts support this clonotype. Antigen specificity is unknown. General study points: Modelling approaches yielded underestimates of out-of-frame TCR alpha sharing between monozygotic twins. Conclusions were based on cross-sectional statistical analysis, without following the same donors.

The sequenced sample consisted of naive T cells sorted from blood. The receptor's source is a man in his late teens or twenties in good health.

Here the CDR3 reads CASSLAGTAVEAFF. The CDR3 coding sequence is TGCGCCAGCAGCTTGGCCGGGACAGCAGTTGAAGCTTTCTTT. J is TRBJ1-1 and V is TRBV5-1, with 7 bases identical to TRBD1. J lost 7 bases, V lost 0 bases, and 6 bases had no gene match. Germline V CDR1 and CDR2: SGHRS, YFSETQ. CDR3 length equals 14 residues.